The 3 T cell receptor beta chains below were found in one sample sequenced in a study of T-cell memory formation after mild COVID-19. Using its own MiXCR run on the 5' RACE reads, TCRdb lists one record per CDR3 protein. This sample has 300,000 to 350,000 distinct CDR3 sequences; 15% to 20% occur once, and the top ten carry 21%. Sample: PBMCs or a T cell subset sorted from them (not recorded which). The receptors were sampled from a man between 18 and 35 years old who had mild COVID-19 (a few samples of this study predate the infection). Cell type and time point are not known.

The CDR3 loop is CASSLGGERGTDTQYF. CDR3 nucleotide sequence: TGTGCCAGCAGCTTGGGGGGGGAACGAGGCACAGATACGCAGTATTTT. The chain carries TRBV5-4 and TRBJ2-3; a weak D match, TRBD2 (6 bases). Germline assignment: CDR1 SGHNT and CDR2 YYREEE (reference sequence). The length of the CDR3 is 16 residues. Trimming stripped 0 bases from V and 1 base from J, with 12 bases between.

This clonotype was counted at least ten times. The genes are TRBV2 and TRBJ2-5, with 9 bases identical to TRBD2. The CDR3 runs 15 residues. With V trimmed by 2 bases and J by 7 bases, 8 bases remained unmatched. Per the germline V gene, CDR1 is SNHLY and CDR2 is FYNNEI. As DNA, the CDR3 is TGTGCCAGCAGTGAAAGGCTAGCGGGGTCGACGACCCAGTACTTC. This translates into CASSERLAGSTTQYF.

This clonotype was seen a handful of times. This rearrangement joins TRBV6-5 to TRBJ1-1; maybe TRBD1 (6 bases). Trimming took 2 bases from V and 4 from J, leaving 8 bases between them. The CDR3 consists of 13 residues. The germline V gene encodes CDR1 MNHEY and CDR2 SVGAGI. This chain's CDR3 is CASSYGGATEAFF. As DNA, the CDR3 is TGTGCCAGCAGTTACGGGGGGGCCACTGAAGCTTTCTTT.